The 13 T cell receptor beta chains in this list originate from one sample, sequenced in a study of neoadjuvant anti-PD-1 for oral cavity cancer. Sequenced by immunoSEQ multiplex PCR; TCRdb stores in-frame clones only, minus some. The data contain 15,000 or so clones, around 69% of them singletons. The specimen comprised PBMCs, sampled before nivolumab (anti-PD-1) treatment. Every receptor here comes from a person between 35 and 79 years old with oral cavity squamous cell carcinoma.

This chain joins TRBV6-5 and TRBJ2-7, with a weak D call TRBD2 (5 bases). V was clipped by 0 bases and J by 4 bases, with 13 bases between them. This CDR3 comprises 15 residues. Germline V gives CDR1 MNHEY, CDR2 SVGAGI. The CDR3 is CASSYSNLGGYEQYF. For the CDR3, the DNA is TGTGCCAGCAGTTACTCGAACTTGGGCGGGTACGAGCAGTACTTC.

The chain employs TRBV6-1 and TRBJ2-7; TRBD1 matches 9 bases. Germline CDR1 is MNHNS and CDR2 is SASEGT. The CDR3 spans 14 residues. Unmatched junction bases numbered 7, after V lost 6 bases and J lost 4 bases. CDR3 in amino acids: CASSQQGAGYEQYF. The CDR3 coding sequence is TGTGCCAGCAGCCAACAGGGGGCAGGGTACGAGCAGTACTTC.

The genes are TRBV9 and TRBJ2-7; D assignment may be TRBD1 or TRBD2 (5 bases each). CDR1 SGDLS and CDR2 YYNGEE come from the germline V gene. Trimming pared 2 bases from V and 6 bases from J, leaving 15 bases between. The CDR3 runs 14 residues. CDR3 sequence: CASSVRDHPGEQYF. The CDR3 DNA is TGTGCCAGCAGCGTTCGGGACCACCCGGGCGAGCAGTACTTC.

The genes are TRBV2 and TRBJ2-7, with D tentatively TRBD1 or TRBD2 (5 bases each). V lost 0 bases to trimming and J lost 3 bases, with 6 bases between them. This CDR3 comprises 13 residues. The germline V gene encodes CDR1 SNHLY and CDR2 FYNNEI. Here the CDR3 reads CASSEAGVYEQYF. In DNA, the CDR3 is TGTGCCAGCAGTGAAGCGGGGGTCTACGAGCAGTACTTC. The full variable domain, completed using reference TRBV2 and TRBJ2-7, is EPEVTQTPSHQVTQMGQEVILRCVPISNHLYFYWYRQILGQKVEFLVSFYNNEISEKSEIFDDQFSVERPDGSNFTLKIRSTKLEDSAMYFCASSEAGVYEQYFGPGTRLTVT.

Turning to this clone: Compared with germline, one end of the junction differs, possibly owing to a read error. The chain links TRBV7-9 to TRBJ1-1, with unresolved D. The CDR3 length is 13 residues. From germline, CDR1 is SEHNR and CDR2 FQNEAQ (reference sequence). For the CDR3, the DNA is TGTGCCAGCAGCTTAGCGGAGGTGGACGAGCTTCTTTGG. Translating it yields CASSLAEVDELLW.

This chain uses TRBV19 with TRBJ2-5; 11 bases fit TRBD1. V trimming: 4 bases; J trimming: 7 bases; junction bases outside the gene matches: 5. CDR1 is LNHDA and CDR2 is SQIVND in the germline V gene (reference sequence). This CDR3 region has 14 residues. The CDR3 reads CASSRDRGAGTQYF. The CDR3 DNA follows: TGTGCCAGTAGTAGGGACAGGGGGGCCGGGACCCAGTACTTC.

The chain carries TRBV9 and TRBJ1-3; 9 nucleotides line up with TRBD1. Germline V CDR1 and CDR2: SGDLS, YYNGEE. The CDR3 contains 13 residues. Trimming took 4 bases from V and 7 from J; bases not matched to a gene: 3. CDR3 coding DNA: TGTGCCAGCAGCATCGGACAGGGGAACACCATATATTTT. This encodes CASSIGQGNTIYF. Based on the CDR3 plus reference TRBV9 and TRBJ1-3, the full variable domain is DSGVTQTPKHLITATGQRVTLRCSPRSGDLSVYWYQQSLDQGLQFLIQYYNGEERAKGNILERFSAQQFPDLHSELNLSSLELGDSALYFCASSIGQGNTIYFGEGSWLTVV.

V gene TRBV19 combines with J gene TRBJ1-5; D is perhaps TRBD1 (5 bases). The germline V gene encodes CDR1 LNHDA and CDR2 SQIVND (reference sequence). Trimming stripped 8 bases from V and 2 bases from J, with 28 bases between. The CDR3 runs to 19 residues. The CDR3: CASSHALGTGTGGNQPQHF. Here the CDR3 DNA reads TGTGCCAGTTCGCACGCCCTGGGGACGGGAACTGGGGGCAATCAGCCCCAGCATTTT.

The chain links TRBV27 to TRBJ2-4; D gene unclear. The CDR3 has 14 residues. Germline CDR1 and CDR2: MNHEY and SMNVEV (reference sequence). Trimming stripped 3 bases from V and 0 bases from J, with 6 bases between. The CDR3: CASSLAGAKNIQYF. For the CDR3, the DNA is TGTGCCAGCAGTTTGGCCGGAGCCAAAAACATTCAGTACTTC.

The CDR3 region is CASSAWAVLNTEAFF. The CDR3 DNA sequence: TGTGCCAGCAGCGCGTGGGCCGTACTGAACACTGAAGCTTTCTTT. This chain connects TRBV5-5 to TRBJ1-1; D is unresolved. The CDR3 is 15 amino acids. V lost 4 bases, J lost 0 bases, and 13 bases lay in between. Germline CDR1 SGHKS, CDR2 YYEKEE (reference sequence).

This clone was observed a handful of times. V is TRBV30 and J is TRBJ2-1; 9 bases are a match to TRBD2. V gave up 7 bases and J gave up 6 bases; unmatched junction bases: 19. This CDR3 is 17 amino acids long. Germline lookup yields CDR1 GTSNPN and CDR2 SVGIG (reference sequence). The CDR3 protein is CAFSSVMTSGNPNEQFF. In DNA, the CDR3 is TGTGCCTTCTCGAGCGTTATGACTAGCGGAAACCCCAATGAGCAGTTCTTC. The full variable domain, with the rest looked up from reference TRBV30 and TRBJ2-1, is SQTIHQWPATLVQPVGSPLSLECTVEGTSNPNLYWYRQAAGRGLQLLFYSVGIGQISSEVPQNLSASRPQDRQFILSSKKLLLSDSGFYLCAFSSVMTSGNPNEQFFGPGTRLTVL.

Only a few counts were recorded for this clone. The CDR3 DNA reads TGCAGCGTTGAAGCGGGCACAGATACGCAGTATTTT. Translating gives CSVEAGTDTQYF. The rearrangement uses TRBV29-1 and TRBJ2-3, with D hard to call. This CDR3 is built from 12 residues. Per the germline V gene, CDR1 is SQVTM and CDR2 is ANQGSEA. Trimming pared 1 base from V and 1 base from J, leaving 3 bases between.

This clone was seen just once. This chain links TRBV4-2 with TRBJ1-1; 7 bases fit TRBD1. CDR1 and CDR2 (germline): LGHNA, YNFKEQ. V shed 1 base and J 3 bases; nucleotides not matched to a gene: 2. The CDR3 covers 14 residues. The CDR3 reads CASSQVTGDTEAFF. The CDR3 DNA reads TGTGCCAGCAGCCAAGTAACAGGGGACACTGAAGCTTTCTTT.